The next 30 T cell receptor beta chains were all read from a single sample in a study of cytomegalovirus exposure and HLA in healthy donors. Libraries were prepared by immunoSEQ multiplex PCR; TCRdb keeps only in-frame clonotypes and omits some of them. The sample has hundreds of thousands of clones, roughly 83% seen once. The specimen sequenced was PBMCs. All receptors derive from a woman aged 25 to 45 in good health and CMV-seropositive.

The V and J genes are TRBV6-5 and TRBJ1-2, with 7 nucleotides matching TRBD1. Germline lookup yields CDR1 MNHEY and CDR2 SVGAGI. This CDR3 has 13 residues. J gave up 4 bases and V 5 bases, and 4 bases lay outside the gene matches. The CDR3 sequence: CASSEGQAYGYTF. The CDR3 nucleotides read TGTGCCAGCAGTGAAGGACAGGCCTATGGCTACACCTTC.

J is TRBJ2-3 and V is TRBV5-1, with 10 bases aligning to TRBD1. With 0 bases clipped from V and 1 base from J, the junction kept 2 bases outside the gene matches. The germline CDR1 and CDR2 sequences are SGHRS and YFSETQ. CDR3 length: 16 residues. The CDR3 is CASSLGDRGGTDTQYF. The DNA of the CDR3 is TGCGCCAGCAGCTTGGGGGACAGGGGTGGCACAGATACGCAGTATTTT.

The J gene is TRBJ2-5, the V gene TRBV5-5; D possibly corresponds to TRBD2 (5 bases). The ends were cut back, 5 bases at V and 2 bases at J, with 13 bases in the middle. The CDR3 covers 14 residues. Germline loops: CDR1 SGHKS, CDR2 YYEKEE (reference sequence). The CDR3 nucleotides are TGTGCCAGCAGATCCGGTAGCGAACAAGAGACCCAGTACTTC. It yields the protein CASRSGSEQETQYF.

This chain connects TRBV29-1 to TRBJ1-2, with TRBD1 matching 7 bases. The CDR3 has 12 amino acids. The V and J ends lost 0 bases and 7 bases, in that order; junction bases with no gene match: 2. The germline V gene has CDR1 SQVTM and CDR2 ANQGSEA. The CDR3 bases are TGCAGCGTTGAAGAGACAGGGTCTGGCTACACCTTC. It specifies CSVEETGSGYTF.

A single count supports this clone. The chain joins TRBV7-2 to TRBJ2-1; D is unclear. CDR1 is SGHTA, CDR2 FQGNSA, per germline. CDR3 length: 13 amino acids. Trimming removed 0 bases from V and 5 bases from J, with 5 bases in between. CDR3 amino acids: CASSLAPNNEQFF. The CDR3 coding sequence is TGTGCCAGCAGCTTAGCGCCAAACAATGAGCAGTTCTTC.

The CDR3 nucleotides read TGCAGCGTTCCGATGGAGACCCAGTACTTC. It codes for CSVPMETQYF. This rearrangement joins TRBV29-1 to TRBJ2-5; D not resolved. Trimming took off 5 bases at V and 5 bases at J, with 6 bases between the two ends. The CDR3 has 10 amino acids. Germline loops: CDR1 SQVTM, CDR2 ANQGSEA.

The CDR3 DNA sequence: TGTGCCAGCAGTAGGGGGGTCCGGGACTTCAATGAGCAGTTCTTC. Its protein product is CASSRGVRDFNEQFF. V and J are TRBV6-5 and TRBJ2-1; possibly TRBD1 or TRBD2 for D (6 bases each). The CDR3 consists of 15 residues. CDR1 and CDR2 (germline): MNHEY, SVGAGI. The germline V and J ends were trimmed by 5 bases and 6 bases, with 17 bases remaining between them.

This sequence joins TRBV6-5 and TRBJ2-7; D is uncertain. In germline, CDR1 is MNHEY, CDR2 SVGAGI. The CDR3 has 14 residues. Trimming took 2 bases from V and 4 from J, leaving 12 bases between them. The chain's CDR3 is CASSYNTDPYEQYF. DNA for the CDR3: TGTGCCAGCAGTTACAATACAGATCCATACGAGCAGTACTTC.

The gene calls are TRBV7-2 and TRBJ2-5; the match to TRBD1 covers 7 bases. The junction had 11 bases not matched to a gene; V was cut back by 3 bases and J by 4 bases. Germline loops: CDR1 SGHTA, CDR2 FQGNSA. The CDR3 consists of 16 residues. CDR3 nucleotide sequence: TGTGCCAGCAGCTTCTCCGGGACAGAGAGGGGAGAGACCCAGTACTTC. The encoded protein is CASSFSGTERGETQYF.

The chain recombines TRBV27 with TRBJ2-5; 9 positions agree with TRBD2. CDR1 and CDR2 from the germline V gene are MNHEY and SMNVEV (reference sequence). The CDR3 is 15 amino acids. Trimming removed 3 bases from V and 4 bases from J; junction bases left unmatched: 6. The DNA of the CDR3 is TGTGCCAGCAGTTTCGGCGGGAGGGCCGGAGAGACCCAGTACTTC. Translated, it gives CASSFGGRAGETQYF.

The chain is built from TRBV2 and TRBJ1-1, with D possibly being TRBD1 (6 bases). The CDR3 sequence is 12 residues long. V lost 10 bases and J 3 bases, leaving 12 bases between the germline ends. Germline V gene sequence: CDR1 SNHLY, CDR2 FYNNEI. CDR3 DNA sequence: TGTGCCATTCCAGAGGGGGACACTGAAGCTTTCTTT. Translated: CAIPEGDTEAFF.

The chain employs TRBV9 and TRBJ2-7; maybe TRBD1 (5 bases). This CDR3 is 13 amino acids long. V was clipped by 3 bases and J by 0 bases, with 7 bases between them. Germline CDR1 SGDLS, CDR2 YYNGEE. In DNA form, the CDR3 reads TGTGCCAGCAGCGGGACAAGCTCCTACGAGCAGTACTTC. Its protein is CASSGTSSYEQYF.

The chain joins TRBV5-1 to TRBJ2-5; 10 bases line up with TRBD2. From germline, CDR1 is SGHRS and CDR2 YFSETQ. The CDR3 length is 16 residues. V gave up 0 bases and J gave up 4 bases; unmatched junction bases: 6. The CDR3 loop reads CASSLVGLAGAETQYF. The CDR3 DNA sequence: TGCGCCAGCAGCTTGGTTGGCCTAGCGGGAGCAGAGACCCAGTACTTC.

The chain joins TRBV5-6 to TRBJ1-1; D possibly corresponds to TRBD1 (6 bases). CDR3 size: 16 residues. Germline V gives CDR1 SGHDT, CDR2 YYEEEE. V dropped 2 bases and J dropped 4 bases, with 18 bases sitting between them. The CDR3 protein is CASSFDGVRGFTEAFF. The CDR3 bases are TGTGCCAGCAGCTTTGATGGGGTTAGGGGGTTCACTGAAGCTTTCTTT.

V and J are TRBV7-9 and TRBJ2-1; 9 positions match TRBD2. The CDR3 is 15 amino acids. In germline, CDR1 is SEHNR, CDR2 FQNEAQ (reference sequence). With V trimmed by 5 bases and J by 9 bases, 11 bases remained unmatched. Here the CDR3 DNA reads TGTGCCAGCAGCGTGGACTTAGCGGGAGAAGGTGAGCAGTTCTTC. This codes for CASSVDLAGEGEQFF.

The V and J genes are TRBV13 and TRBJ2-1, with TRBD1 as a possible D gene (5 bases). Germline V gene data show CDR1 as PRHDT and CDR2 as FYEKMQ (reference sequence). The CDR3 covers 13 residues. Trimming stripped 4 bases from V and 3 bases from J, with 7 bases between. This chain's CDR3 is CASSSDSYNEQFF. The DNA of the CDR3 is TGTGCCAGCAGCTCCGACAGCTACAATGAGCAGTTCTTC.

Only one count was recorded for this clone. The CDR3 reads CASGLSPLGQIFSYEQYF. Here the CDR3 DNA reads TGTGCTAGTGGTTTGTCGCCCTTAGGACAAATTTTCTCCTACGAGCAGTACTTC. The genes are TRBV12-5 and TRBJ2-7; perhaps TRBD1 as D (5 bases). CDR1 is LGHNT, CDR2 FRNRAP, per germline. This CDR3 spans 18 amino acids. V was shortened by 2 bases and J by 0 bases, with 20 bases between the two germline ends.

The J gene is TRBJ2-3, the V gene TRBV5-1; 7 nucleotides agree with TRBD2. This CDR3 comprises 16 residues. J lost 4 bases, V lost 0 bases, and 8 bases had no gene match. Germline loops: CDR1 SGHRS, CDR2 YFSETQ. CDR3 nucleotide sequence: TGCGCCAGCAGCTTGGCAGGACTAGTGGAGGCAGATACGCAGTATTTT. Residues: CASSLAGLVEADTQYF.

The rearrangement uses TRBV11-3 and TRBJ2-2; weak D call: TRBD1 (5 bases). This CDR3 is 14 amino acids long. The ends were cut back, 3 bases at V and 4 bases at J, with 9 bases in the middle. Germline assignment: CDR1 SGHNT and CDR2 YENEEA. The CDR3: CASSFQGVTGELFF. CDR3 coding DNA: TGTGCCAGCAGCTTTCAGGGCGTCACCGGGGAGCTGTTTTTT. The full variable domain, rest sourced from reference TRBV11-3 and TRBJ2-2, is EAGVVQSPRYKIIEKKQPVAFWCNPISGHNTLYWYLQNLGQGPELLIRYENEEAVDDSQLPKDRFSAERLKGVDSTLKIQPAELGDSAVYLCASSFQGVTGELFFGEGSRLTVL.

CDR3: CASVGVQGATGELFF. CDR3 DNA: TGTGCCAGCGTCGGGGTACAGGGGGCTACCGGGGAGCTGTTTTTT. The chain joins TRBV4-2 to TRBJ2-2; 9 bases match TRBD1. CDR1 is LGHNA, CDR2 YNFKEQ, per germline. Trimming removed 8 bases from V and 5 bases from J; junction bases left unmatched: 9. This CDR3 has 15 residues.

The chain employs TRBV30 and TRBJ1-4; TRBD1 aligns across 7 bases. Germline CDR1 GTSNPN, CDR2 SVGIG (reference sequence). With V trimmed by 1 base and J by 8 bases, 7 bases remained unmatched. The CDR3 has 14 amino acids. In nucleotides, the CDR3 is TGTGCCTGGAGTGGACAGGGCGGTGGCGAAAAACTGTTTTTT. Translation gives CAWSGQGGGEKLFF.

The rearrangement joins TRBV7-9 to TRBJ2-1; D remains ambiguous. This CDR3 is built from 12 residues. From germline, CDR1 is SEHNR and CDR2 FQNEAQ (reference sequence). With 5 bases removed from V and 7 bases from J, the gap between germline ends came to 9 bases. CDR3 in amino acids: CASSEERNEQFF. CDR3 nucleotide sequence: TGTGCCAGCAGCGAAGAGAGAAATGAGCAGTTCTTC.

This sequence joins TRBV4-2 and TRBJ1-5, with D maybe TRBD1 (6 bases). The germline gives CDR1 LGHNA, CDR2 YNFKEQ. The CDR3 covers 15 residues. The V end lost 0 bases, the J end lost 7 bases, and 13 bases lay between the germline ends. CDR3 residues: CASSQEHRVWQPQHF. CDR3 DNA sequence: TGTGCCAGCAGCCAAGAGCACAGGGTCTGGCAGCCCCAGCATTTT.

This clone was seen more than once but under ten times. The genes are TRBV2 and TRBJ2-6; D unresolved. Trimming stripped 5 bases from V and 0 bases from J, with 8 bases between. The CDR3 is 15 amino acids. Germline assignment: CDR1 SNHLY and CDR2 FYNNEI. The CDR3 sequence is CASSSAGSGANVLTF. For the CDR3, the DNA is TGTGCCAGCAGTTCGGCTGGCTCTGGGGCCAACGTCCTGACTTTC.

The rearrangement links TRBV6-4 to TRBJ2-1; D gene uncertain. V was shortened by 5 bases and J by 2 bases, with 7 bases between the two germline ends. Germline V gives CDR1 MRHNA, CDR2 SNTAGT. This CDR3 has 13 amino acids. The CDR3 sequence is CASSPEPYNEQFF. CDR3 DNA sequence: TGTGCCAGCAGTCCGGAGCCCTACAATGAGCAGTTCTTC.

This clone has more than one count but fewer than ten. Different DNA sequences within this sample yield the same CDR3. The chain joins TRBV2 to TRBJ2-2; D gene ambiguous. Trimming took 7 bases from V and 1 from J, leaving 10 bases between them. Germline CDR1 SNHLY, CDR2 FYNNEI. The length of the CDR3 is 14 residues. This CDR3 is CASKGGGNTGELFF. Here the CDR3 DNA reads TGTGCCAGCAAAGGCGGTGGGAACACCGGGGAGCTGTTTTTT.

The CDR3 protein is CASSVGLNYEQYF. The CDR3 DNA is TGTGCCAGCAGCGTCGGCCTGAACTACGAGCAGTACTTC. The chain joins TRBV9 to TRBJ2-7, with D unclear. Germline CDR1 is SGDLS and CDR2 is YYNGEE. Trimming pared 2 bases from V and 3 bases from J, leaving 9 bases between. The CDR3 consists of 13 residues.

This sequence joins TRBV7-9 and TRBJ1-3, with D possibly matching TRBD1 (6 bases). The germline gives CDR1 SEHNR, CDR2 FQNEAQ (reference sequence). Trimming pared 5 bases from V and 1 base from J, leaving 9 bases between. The CDR3 consists of 14 residues. The CDR3 coding sequence is TGTGCCAGCAGCCCAGGACAGTCTGGAAACACCATATATTTT. Translation gives CASSPGQSGNTIYF.

This clone was counted once. This chain uses TRBV25-1 with TRBJ1-4; TRBD1 might be the D (5 bases). CDR1 and CDR2 from the germline V gene are MGHDK and SYGVNS. The CDR3 contains 15 residues. V lost 1 base to trimming and J lost 6 bases, with 12 bases between them. The CDR3 DNA reads TGTGCCAGCAGTGAATGGCAAGGGGTCGATGAAAAACTGTTTTTT. It encodes CASSEWQGVDEKLFF.

The rearrangement joins TRBV28 to TRBJ2-1; D gene ambiguous. Germline values: CDR1 MDHEN, CDR2 SYDVKM. The CDR3 sequence is 16 residues long. Trimming left V 1 base short and J 4 bases short, with 14 bases between. CDR3 in DNA: TGTGCCAGCAGTTTATCCGGGTATTTGGTGTACAATGAGCAGTTCTTC. Translation: CASSLSGYLVYNEQFF.